The TCR beta chain described here comes from a study of T cell repertoires in cytomegalovirus infection. TCRdb itself ran the reads through MiXCR, one entry per CDR3 protein. The sample holds about 450,000 distinct CDR3 sequences, under 40% seen once. This clonotype was detected a few times. This CDR3 is 16 amino acids long. After removal of 0 bases from V and 2 bases from J, the junction contained 2 bases not matched to a gene. Germline CDR1 is MGHRA and CDR2 is YSYEKL. The TCR sequence derives from a human donor in good health (CMV status not recorded). Some clones in this sample may be carry-over from other donors' samples. Sequencing was performed on PBMCs. The V gene is TRBV4-1, the J gene TRBJ2-5; TRBD2 agrees at 11 bases. The CDR3 region is CASSQDGTSGQETQYF. The DNA of the CDR3 is TGCGCCAGCAGCCAAGATGGGACTAGCGGACAAGAGACCCAGTACTTC.